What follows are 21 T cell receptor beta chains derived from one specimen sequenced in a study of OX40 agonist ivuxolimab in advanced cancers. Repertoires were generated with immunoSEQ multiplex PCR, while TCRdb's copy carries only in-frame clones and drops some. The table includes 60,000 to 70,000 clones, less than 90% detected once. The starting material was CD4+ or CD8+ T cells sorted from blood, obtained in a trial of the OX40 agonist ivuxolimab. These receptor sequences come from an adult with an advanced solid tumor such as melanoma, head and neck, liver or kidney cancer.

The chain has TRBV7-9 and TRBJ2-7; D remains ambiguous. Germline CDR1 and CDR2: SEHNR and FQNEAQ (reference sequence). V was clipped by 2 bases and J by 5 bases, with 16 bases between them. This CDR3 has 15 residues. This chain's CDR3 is CASSLSSASPHEQYF. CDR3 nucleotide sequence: TGTGCCAGCAGCTTAAGCAGTGCCTCACCCCACGAGCAGTACTTC.

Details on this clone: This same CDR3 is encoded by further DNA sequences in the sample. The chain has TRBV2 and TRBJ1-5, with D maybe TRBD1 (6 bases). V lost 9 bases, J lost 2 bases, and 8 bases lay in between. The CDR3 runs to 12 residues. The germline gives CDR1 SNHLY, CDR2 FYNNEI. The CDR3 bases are TGTGCCAGTTCAGGGGGCAATCAGCCCCAGCATTTT. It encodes CASSGGNQPQHF.

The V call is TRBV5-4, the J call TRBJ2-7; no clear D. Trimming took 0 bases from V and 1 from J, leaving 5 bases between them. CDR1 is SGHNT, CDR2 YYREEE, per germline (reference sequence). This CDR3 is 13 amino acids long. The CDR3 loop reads CASSLEYSYEQYF. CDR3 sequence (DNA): TGTGCCAGCAGCTTGGAGTATTCCTACGAGCAGTACTTC. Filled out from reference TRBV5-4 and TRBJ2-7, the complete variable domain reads ETGVTQSPTHLIKTRGQQVTLRCSSQSGHNTVSWYQQALGQGPQFIFQYYREEENGRGNFPPRFSGLQFPNYSSELNVNALELDDSALYLCASSLEYSYEQYFGPGTRLTVT.

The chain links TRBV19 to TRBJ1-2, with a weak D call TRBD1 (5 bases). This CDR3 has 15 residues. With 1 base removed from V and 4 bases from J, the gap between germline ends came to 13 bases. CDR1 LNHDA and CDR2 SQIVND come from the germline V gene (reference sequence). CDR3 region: CASSIGSGTGYGYTF. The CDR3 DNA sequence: TGTGCCAGTAGTATAGGATCAGGGACCGGCTATGGCTACACCTTC.

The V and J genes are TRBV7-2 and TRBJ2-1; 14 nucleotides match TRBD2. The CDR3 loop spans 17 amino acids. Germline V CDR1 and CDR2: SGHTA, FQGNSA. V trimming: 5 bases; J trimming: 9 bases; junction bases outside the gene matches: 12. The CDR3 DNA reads TGTGCCAGCAGCCATTATGGACTAGCGGGAGGATTTAGTGAGCAGTTCTTC. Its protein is CASSHYGLAGGFSEQFF. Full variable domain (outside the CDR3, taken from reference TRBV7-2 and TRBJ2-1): GAGVSQSPSNKVTEKGKDVELRCDPISGHTALYWYRQSLGQGLEFLIYFQGNSAPDKSGLPSDRFSAERTGGSVSTLTIQRTQQEDSAVYLCASSHYGLAGGFSEQFFGPGTRLTVL.

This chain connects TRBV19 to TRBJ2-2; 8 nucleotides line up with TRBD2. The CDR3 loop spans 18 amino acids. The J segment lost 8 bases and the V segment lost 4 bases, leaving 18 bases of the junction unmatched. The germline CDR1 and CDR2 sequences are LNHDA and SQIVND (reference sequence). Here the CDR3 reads CASSKARPGLVGSGELFF. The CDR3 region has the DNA TGTGCCAGTAGTAAAGCCAGACCGGGACTAGTGGGGTCTGGGGAGCTGTTTTTT.

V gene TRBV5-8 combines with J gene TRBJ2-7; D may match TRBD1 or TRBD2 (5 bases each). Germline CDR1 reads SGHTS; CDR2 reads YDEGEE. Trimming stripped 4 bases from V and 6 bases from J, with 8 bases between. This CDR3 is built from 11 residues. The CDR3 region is CASSGGREQYF. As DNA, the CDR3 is TGTGCCAGCAGCGGGGGTCGCGAGCAGTACTTC.

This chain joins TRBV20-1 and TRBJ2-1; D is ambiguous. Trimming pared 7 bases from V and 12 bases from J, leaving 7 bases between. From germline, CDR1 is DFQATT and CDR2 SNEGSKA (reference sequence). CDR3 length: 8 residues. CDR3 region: CSVPGQFF. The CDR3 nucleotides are TGCAGTGTCCCTGGGCAGTTCTTC.

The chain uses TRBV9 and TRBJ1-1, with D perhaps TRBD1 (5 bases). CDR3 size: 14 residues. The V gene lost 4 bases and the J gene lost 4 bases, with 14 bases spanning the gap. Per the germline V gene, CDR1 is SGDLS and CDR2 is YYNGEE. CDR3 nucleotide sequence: TGTGCCAGCAGCCTGCAGGGACGGGGCACTGAAGCTTTCTTT. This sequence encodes CASSLQGRGTEAFF.

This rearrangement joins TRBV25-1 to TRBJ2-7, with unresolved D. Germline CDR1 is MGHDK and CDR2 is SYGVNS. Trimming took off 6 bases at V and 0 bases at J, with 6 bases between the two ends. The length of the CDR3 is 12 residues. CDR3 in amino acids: CASSRSSYEQYF. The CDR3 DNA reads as TGTGCCAGCAGCCGGAGCTCCTACGAGCAGTACTTC.

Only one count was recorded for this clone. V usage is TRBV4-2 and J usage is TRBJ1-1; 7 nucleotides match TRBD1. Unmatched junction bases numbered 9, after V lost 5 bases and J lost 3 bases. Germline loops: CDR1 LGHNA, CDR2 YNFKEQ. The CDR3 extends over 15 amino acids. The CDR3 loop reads CASSYQGGRDTEAFF. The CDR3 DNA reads TGTGCCAGCAGCTACCAGGGGGGGCGGGACACTGAAGCTTTCTTT.

CDR3 residues: CASSPTSGTVQYF. The CDR3 nucleotides are TGTGCCAGCAGCCCGACTAGCGGGACTGTGCAGTACTTC. The rearrangement uses TRBV7-9 and TRBJ2-5, with 11 bases matching TRBD2. After removal of 5 bases from V and 11 bases from J, the junction contained 7 bases not matched to a gene. Germline loops: CDR1 SEHNR, CDR2 FQNEAQ (reference sequence). The CDR3 has 13 amino acids.

Here the CDR3 DNA reads TGTGCCAGCAGCTTAGGTTTACTAGCGGATACAGATACGCAGTATTTT. This codes for CASSLGLLADTDTQYF. The gene calls are TRBV11-3 and TRBJ2-3, with 8 bases that match TRBD2. The CDR3 loop spans 16 amino acids. After removal of 1 base from V and 3 bases from J, the junction contained 6 bases not matched to a gene. In germline, CDR1 is SGHNT, CDR2 YENEEA.

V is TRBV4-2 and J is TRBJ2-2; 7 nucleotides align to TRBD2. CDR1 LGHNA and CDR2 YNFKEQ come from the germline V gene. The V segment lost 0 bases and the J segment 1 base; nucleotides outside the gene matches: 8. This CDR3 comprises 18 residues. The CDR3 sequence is CASSQEPSGPRNTGELFF. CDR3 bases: TGTGCCAGCAGCCAAGAGCCTAGCGGCCCACGGAACACCGGGGAGCTGTTTTTT.

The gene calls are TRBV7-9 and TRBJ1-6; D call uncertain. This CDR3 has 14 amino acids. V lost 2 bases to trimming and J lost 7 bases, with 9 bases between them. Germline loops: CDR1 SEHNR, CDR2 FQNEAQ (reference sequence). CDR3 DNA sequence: TGTGCCAGCAGCTTACCCCTGACGAATTCACCCCTCCACTTT. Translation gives CASSLPLTNSPLHF.

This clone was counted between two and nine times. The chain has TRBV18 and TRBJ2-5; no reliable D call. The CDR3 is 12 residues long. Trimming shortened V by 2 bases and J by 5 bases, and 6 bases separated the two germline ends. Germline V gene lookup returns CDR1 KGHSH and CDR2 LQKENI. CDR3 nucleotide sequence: TGTGCCAGCTCACCAGTACCGGAGACCCAGTACTTC. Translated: CASSPVPETQYF.

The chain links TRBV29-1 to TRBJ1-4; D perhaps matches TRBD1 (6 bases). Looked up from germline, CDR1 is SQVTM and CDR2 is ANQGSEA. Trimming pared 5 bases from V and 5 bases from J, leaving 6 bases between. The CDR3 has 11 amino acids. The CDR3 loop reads CSVQGNEKLFF. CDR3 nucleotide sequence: TGCAGCGTTCAGGGGAATGAAAAACTGTTTTTT. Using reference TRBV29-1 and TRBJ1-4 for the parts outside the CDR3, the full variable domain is SAVISQKPSRDICQRGTSLTIQCQVDSQVTMMFWYRQQPGQSLTLIATANQGSEATYESGFVIDKFPISRPNLTFSTLTVSNMSPEDSSIYLCSVQGNEKLFFGSGTQLSVL.

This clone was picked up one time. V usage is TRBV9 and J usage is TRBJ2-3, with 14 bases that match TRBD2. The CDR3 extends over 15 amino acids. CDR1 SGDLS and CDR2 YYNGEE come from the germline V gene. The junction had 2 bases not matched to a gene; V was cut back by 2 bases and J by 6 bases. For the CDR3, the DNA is TGTGCCAGCAGCGTGGGACTAGCGGGAGAGGATACGCAGTATTTT. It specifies CASSVGLAGEDTQYF.

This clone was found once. DNA of the CDR3: TGTGCCAGCAGTTACCCAGGGGTTTACGAGCAGTACTTC. Its protein product is CASSYPGVYEQYF. J is TRBJ2-7 and V is TRBV6-5, with D maybe TRBD1 (6 bases). Deletions cut 2 bases from V and 4 bases from J, with 9 bases between. The CDR3 has 13 amino acids. Germline V gene lookup returns CDR1 MNHEY and CDR2 SVGAGI.

This CDR3 is CASSLLDQPQHF. In nucleotides, the CDR3 is TGTGCCAGCAGCTTACTGGATCAGCCCCAGCATTTT. The chain couples TRBV7-9 to TRBJ1-5, with D uncertain. The V gene's germline CDR1 is SEHNR and CDR2 FQNEAQ (reference sequence). The germline V and J ends were trimmed by 2 bases and 5 bases, with 4 bases remaining between them. The CDR3 is 12 residues long.

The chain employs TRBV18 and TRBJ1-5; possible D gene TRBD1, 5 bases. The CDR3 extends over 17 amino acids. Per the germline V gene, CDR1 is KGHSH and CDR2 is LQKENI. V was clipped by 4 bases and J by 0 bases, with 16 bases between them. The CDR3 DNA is TGTGCCAGCTCACACACGCAATTACAGGATAGCAATCAGCCCCAGCATTTT. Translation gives CASSHTQLQDSNQPQHF.